This T cell receptor beta chain originates from a study of regulatory T cells in long-lasting Graves disease. Time point noted: newly diagnosed GD, antithyroid drugs for less than 3 months. TCR sequences were obtained from RNA taken from PBMCs. Construction of TCR beta libraries relied on iRepertoire HTBI primers and on Arm-PCR targeting CDR3 regions. Original analysis: Among the samples, 62 TRBV and 12 to 15 TRBJ segments were identified. TCRdb re-called the multiplex PCR reads with MiXCR, one entry per CDR3 protein. What appears here as the V and J calls and clone size reflects TCRdb's work, not the paper's. The sample carries 200,000 to 250,000 distinct CDR3 sequences, roughly 20% recorded once. Germline V gene sequence: CDR1 LGHNT, CDR2 FRNRAP. The CDR3 runs to 17 residues. With V trimmed by 4 bases and J by 4 bases, 12 bases remained unmatched. About this clonotype itself: Its antigen is undetermined.

Study-wide points: Persistent Graves' patients showed reduced TCR diversity versus newly diagnosed patients.

The data also belong to a second study, concerning T cells in Graves' hyperthyroidism and ophthalmopathy.

The sample was peripheral blood mononuclear cells (PBMCs), taken at new diagnosis, from a patient treated with antithyroid drugs. The source of this sequence is a woman in her 30s with Graves disease. The rearrangement uses TRBV12-5 and TRBJ2-1; 8 bases align to TRBD2. CDR3 in DNA: TGTGCTAGTGGTTCGACACCGCGGGAGGTTGGGTACAATGAGCAGTTCTTC. Amino acid sequence: CASGSTPREVGYNEQFF.